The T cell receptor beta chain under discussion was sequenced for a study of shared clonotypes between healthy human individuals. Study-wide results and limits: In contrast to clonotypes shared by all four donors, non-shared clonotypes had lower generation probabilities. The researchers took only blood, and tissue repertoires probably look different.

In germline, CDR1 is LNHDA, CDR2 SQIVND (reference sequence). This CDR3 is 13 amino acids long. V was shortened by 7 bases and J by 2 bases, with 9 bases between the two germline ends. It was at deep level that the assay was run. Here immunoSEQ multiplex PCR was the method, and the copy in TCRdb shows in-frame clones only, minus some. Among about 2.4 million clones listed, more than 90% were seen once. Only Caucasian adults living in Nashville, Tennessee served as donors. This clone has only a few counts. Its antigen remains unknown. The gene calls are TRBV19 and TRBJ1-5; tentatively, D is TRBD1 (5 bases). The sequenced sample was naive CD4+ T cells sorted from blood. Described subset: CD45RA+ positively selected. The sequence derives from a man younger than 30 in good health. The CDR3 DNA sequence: TGTGCCAGTAAAACAGGCGGCAATCAGCCCCAGCATTTT. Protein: CASKTGGNQPQHF.